Listed below are T cell receptor beta chains from one sample, sequenced in a study of neurological immune-mediated disorders. TCRdb redid the calling of the 5' RACE reads with MiXCR, one entry per CDR3 protein. The sample has roughly 45,000 distinct CDR3 sequences, under 15% seen once; the top ten hold 4.5% to 5.5%. Sequenced input: PBMCs. These receptors were obtained from a male donor with HTLV-1-associated myelopathy (HAM/TSP). The CDR3 runs from the conserved cysteine through the conserved F or W. A D gene is named only where the DNA matches it firmly. Some rows have no size entry. The others give once, few or many, or a class for an expanded clone.

>TRBJ2-3|TRBD2|TRBV20-1|many
CSAPSGRNTDTQYF
TGCAGTGCTCCCAGCGGGAGAAACACAGATACGCAGTATTTT
>TRBJ2-3|TRBD2|TRBV14|many
CASSQPGLGTDTQYF
TGTGCCAGCAGCCAGCCGGGACTAGGGACAGATACGCAGTATTTT
>TRBJ1-1|TRBD1|TRBV5-1|many
CASSLDGQGNTEAFF
TGCGCCAGCAGCCTGGATGGACAGGGAAACACTGAAGCTTTCTTT
>TRBJ2-3|TRBD2|TRBV9|many
CASSIGTSGDTQYF
TGTGCCAGCAGCATCGGGACTAGCGGGGATACGCAGTATTTT
>TRBJ2-5|NA|TRBV12-3/TRBV12-4|many
CASSSVWETQYF
TGTGCCAGCAGTTCAGTGTGGGAGACCCAGTACTTC
>TRBJ2-5|NA|TRBV7-2|many
CASSLASGRSQETQYF
TGTGCCAGCAGCTTAGCTTCTGGCAGATCGCAAGAGACCCAGTACTTC
>TRBJ2-5|NA|TRBV20-1|many
CSARGGWKETQYF
TGCAGTGCTAGAGGAGGGTGGAAGGAGACCCAGTACTTC
>TRBJ2-7|TRBD2|TRBV20-1|many
CSARGHSGGPWEQYF
TGCAGTGCTAGAGGCCATAGCGGGGGCCCTTGGGAGCAGTACTTC
>TRBJ2-7|TRBD1|TRBV7-8|many
CASNDRGLDEQYF
TGTGCCAGCAACGACAGGGGTTTGGACGAGCAGTACTTC
>TRBJ2-6|NA|TRBV27|many
CASNVNSGANVLTF
TGTGCCAGCAATGTAAACTCTGGGGCCAACGTCCTGACTTTC
>TRBJ2-5|TRBD2|TRBV5-1|many
CASRLAGGPETQYF
TGCGCCAGCAGACTAGCGGGGGGGCCAGAGACCCAGTACTTC
>TRBJ2-5|NA|TRBV20-1|many
CSVIGGPVETQYF
TGCAGTGTGATAGGGGGGCCGGTCGAGACCCAGTACTTC
>TRBJ2-3|TRBD2|TRBV12-3/TRBV12-4|many
CASSRPGLYVDTQYF
TGTGCCAGCAGTCGACCGGGACTATATGTAGATACGCAGTATTTT
>TRBJ2-3|NA|TRBV9|many
CASTPLGSTDTQYF
TGTGCCAGCACCCCACTGGGGAGCACAGATACGCAGTATTTT
>TRBJ2-3|TRBD2|TRBV20-1|many
CSAESGSSGGWDTQYF
TGCAGTGCCGAATCGGGCTCTAGCGGGGGATGGGATACGCAGTATTTT
>TRBJ1-1|NA|TRBV7-9|many
CASSVIVTEAFF
TGTGCCAGCAGCGTTATAGTCACTGAAGCTTTCTTT
>TRBJ2-3|NA|TRBV12-3/TRBV12-4|many
CASSFPTDTQYF
TGTGCCAGCAGTTTTCCGACAGATACGCAGTATTTT
>TRBJ2-7|NA|TRBV28|many
CASSFRGRDEQYF
TGTGCCAGCAGTTTCAGGGGTCGGGACGAGCAGTACTTC
>TRBJ2-2|TRBD2|TRBV5-1|many
CASSYTSGGNTGELFF
TGCGCCAGCAGCTATACTAGCGGGGGAAACACCGGGGAGCTGTTTTTT
>TRBJ2-1|NA|TRBV5-6|many
CASSFTKRGPDNEQFF
TGTGCCAGCAGCTTCACGAAACGGGGGCCTGACAATGAGCAGTTCTTC
>TRBJ2-1|TRBD2|TRBV2|NA
CASSPRLGSSGGPSSYNEQFF
TGTGCCAGCAGTCCTAGACTTGGGTCTAGCGGGGGCCCGAGCTCCTACAATGAGCAGTTCTTC
>TRBJ2-2|TRBD2|TRBV5-1|many
CASSLRQAGDGELFF
TGCGCCAGCAGCTTGAGGCAGGCGGGGGACGGGGAGCTGTTTTTT
>TRBJ2-7|NA|TRBV20-1|many
CSARWDSYEQYF
TGCAGTGCTAGGTGGGACTCCTACGAGCAGTACTTC
>TRBJ2-2|NA|TRBV5-6|many
CASSLDGGELFF
TGTGCCAGCAGCTTGGATGGCGGGGAGCTGTTTTTT
>TRBJ1-5|NA|TRBV12-3/TRBV12-4|many
CASSLYGRGHQPQHF
TGTGCCAGCAGTTTATACGGCCGGGGGCATCAGCCCCAGCATTTT
>TRBJ2-3|TRBD2|TRBV20-1|many
CSARTGAGGGTQYF
TGCAGTGCCAGAACGGGCGCGGGGGGGGGTACGCAGTATTTT
>TRBJ2-7|NA|TRBV7-2|many
CASSLAATPGHFGEQYF
TGTGCCAGCAGCCTCGCCGCGACACCAGGGCATTTCGGCGAGCAGTACTTC
>TRBJ2-7|NA|TRBV5-1|many
CASSAESFHEQYF
TGCGCCAGCAGCGCCGAGAGCTTCCACGAGCAGTACTTC
>TRBJ2-2|NA|TRBV7-9|many
CASSDLTGTGELFF
TGTGCCAGCAGCGACCTGACGGGCACCGGGGAGCTGTTTTTT
>TRBJ2-7|TRBD1|TRBV25-1|many
CASSRLQGAEQYF
TGTGCCAGCAGTCGATTACAGGGGGCCGAGCAGTACTTC
>TRBJ1-5|NA|TRBV5-5|many
CASSPPGVGSNQPQHF
TGTGCCAGCAGCCCGCCCGGGGTGGGGTCGAATCAGCCCCAGCATTTT
>TRBJ2-7|TRBD1|TRBV12-3/TRBV12-4|many
CASSSTGTGMYEQYF
TGTGCCAGCAGTTCGACCGGGACAGGGATGTACGAGCAGTACTTC
>TRBJ1-5|TRBD1|TRBV11-3|many
CASSPGGGLQHF
TGTGCCAGCAGCCCAGGGGGGGGGCTCCAGCATTTT
>TRBJ2-2|TRBD1|TRBV25-1|many
CASRAQGATGELFF
TGTGCCAGCAGGGCCCAGGGGGCCACCGGGGAGCTGTTTTTT
>TRBJ1-1|NA|TRBV12-3/TRBV12-4|many
CASSFTVGGHTEAFF
TGTGCCAGCAGTTTTACGGTCGGGGGGCACACTGAAGCTTTCTTT
>TRBJ1-5|NA|TRBV12-3/TRBV12-4|many
CASGSFGGQPQHF
TGTGCCAGCGGATCCTTCGGGGGGCAGCCCCAGCATTTT
>TRBJ1-4|TRBD1|TRBV10-3|many
CATSGTAEKLFF
TGTGCCACCTCCGGGACAGCGGAAAAACTGTTTTTT
>TRBJ1-2|NA|TRBV15|many
CATSRDHRGYGYTF
TGTGCCACCAGCAGAGATCATCGGGGGTATGGCTACACCTTC
>TRBJ2-1|NA|TRBV5-5|many
CASSLNSYNEQFF
TGTGCCAGCAGCTTAAACAGTTACAATGAGCAGTTCTTC
>TRBJ2-5|NA|TRBV20-1|many
CSARDYRIGTQYF
TGCAGTGCTAGAGATTACAGGATAGGGACCCAGTACTTC
>TRBJ1-2|NA|TRBV7-9|many
CASSLDVRANYGYTF
TGTGCCAGCAGCTTAGACGTCAGGGCTAACTATGGCTACACCTTC
>TRBJ2-1|TRBD2|TRBV6-5|many
CASSYWRGGLNNEQFF
TGTGCCAGCAGTTACTGGCGGGGGGGGCTCAACAATGAGCAGTTCTTC
>TRBJ1-1|TRBD1|TRBV20-1|many
CSARDRDRGRTEAFF
TGCAGTGCTAGAGACCGGGACAGGGGTCGGACTGAAGCTTTCTTT
>TRBJ1-6|NA|TRBV5-1|many
CASRSTGLGNSPLHF
TGCGCCAGCAGATCTACAGGGCTGGGTAATTCACCCCTCCACTTT
>TRBJ2-1|TRBD1|TRBV5-1|many
CASSLGGLFPHNEQFF
TGCGCCAGCAGCTTAGGGGGCTTGTTCCCTCACAATGAGCAGTTCTTC
>TRBJ2-1|NA|TRBV11-2|many
CASSLDGTRDEQFF
TGTGCCAGCAGCTTAGACGGGACTCGGGATGAGCAGTTCTTC
>TRBJ1-5|NA|TRBV18|many
CASSPDGSNQPQHF
TGTGCCAGCAGCCCGGACGGGAGCAATCAGCCCCAGCATTTT
>TRBJ1-1|NA|TRBV9|many
CASSQDPQNTEAFF
TGTGCCAGCAGCCAGGACCCACAGAACACTGAAGCTTTCTTT
>TRBJ1-4|TRBD1|TRBV7-6|many
CASSRHSPGGDNEKLFF
TGTGCCAGCAGCCGCCACTCTCCAGGGGGAGATAATGAAAAACTGTTTTTT
>TRBJ2-5|TRBD1|TRBV20-1|many
CSGAGGQETQYF
TGCAGTGGGGCAGGGGGACAAGAGACCCAGTACTTC
>TRBJ2-5|NA|TRBV14|NA
CVCSQESRRQETQYF
TGTGTCTGCAGCCAAGAATCCCGGAGACAAGAGACCCAGTACTTC
>TRBJ2-7|NA|TRBV7-6|many
CASSPPSGEQYF
TGTGCCAGCAGCCCCCCTTCGGGGGAGCAGTACTTC
>TRBJ2-1|NA|TRBV5-1|NA
CDSTQGHTFGNEQFF
TGCGACAGCACCCAGGGACATACCTTCGGCAATGAGCAGTTCTTC
>TRBJ2-3|TRBD2|TRBV5-4|many
CASSPPGGGVSDTQYF
TGTGCCAGCTCCCCGCCCGGGGGGGGGGTGTCAGATACGCAGTATTTT
>TRBJ2-2|NA|TRBV5-1|many
CASSATGSTGELFF
TGCGCCAGCAGCGCTACCGGGAGCACCGGGGAGCTGTTTTTT
>TRBJ1-1|TRBD1|TRBV9|many
CASSKGQLATEAFF
TGTGCCAGCAGCAAGGGACAGTTGGCCACTGAAGCTTTCTTT
>TRBJ2-7|TRBD1|TRBV20-1|many
CSARVTGASYEQYF
TGCAGTGCTAGGGTGACAGGGGCTTCCTACGAGCAGTACTTC
>TRBJ1-4|NA|TRBV4-3|many
CASSQDLRAGVNEKLFF
TGCGCCAGCAGCCAAGATTTACGAGCAGGGGTTAATGAAAAACTGTTTTTT